These 7 T cell receptor beta chains were all obtained from the same sample, sequenced in a study of T-cell reconstitution after alpha-beta-depleted transplantation in children. The TCRbeta library was prepared with unique molecular identifiers. TCRdb recomputed calls from the PCR reads with MiXCR, one row per CDR3 protein. The sample comprises approximately 400,000 distinct CDR3 sequences, about a tenth of which are singletons, and 5% to 6.5% rests with the top ten. The sequencing here drew on PBMCs from the stem cell graft donor, taken from the stem cell graft. The receptors stem from a human donor who donated a stem cell graft to a child with acute myeloid leukemia.

This clonotype was counted at least ten times. This rearrangement joins TRBV12-3 or TRBV12-4 to TRBJ2-1, with 12 bases matching TRBD2. CDR3 length equals 15 residues. Trimming at V came to 6 bases and at J to 5 bases, leaving 5 bases not matched to a gene. CDR3 bases: TGTGCCAGCAGCCCCTGGACTAGCGGGGACAATGAGCAGTTCTTC. Encoded protein: CASSPWTSGDNEQFF.

This clonotype was observed a handful of times. The chain links TRBV5-1 to TRBJ2-2; 8 bases agree with TRBD1. The length of the CDR3 is 17 residues. Germline V gene data show CDR1 as SGHRS and CDR2 as YFSETQ. V gave up 4 bases and J gave up 0 bases; unmatched junction bases: 8. In DNA, the CDR3 is TGCGCCAGCAGCAACCGAGGACAGGGACCGAACACCGGGGAGCTGTTTTTT. Protein product: CASSNRGQGPNTGELFF.

The chain recombines TRBV20-1 with TRBJ1-5; 7 positions agree with TRBD1. The V gene's germline CDR1 is DFQATT and CDR2 SNEGSKA (reference sequence). The CDR3 is 13 residues long. Unmatched junction bases numbered 6, after V lost 1 base and J lost 9 bases. CDR3 bases: TGCAGTGCTAGAGGCAGGGGGGGTTGGCCCCAGCATTTT. The encoded protein is CSARGRGGWPQHF.

The rearrangement links TRBV11-2 to TRBJ2-5; D is ambiguous. V was trimmed by 1 base and J by 9 bases, leaving 21 bases between them. Germline CDR1 is SGHAT and CDR2 is FQNNGV. The CDR3 runs to 16 residues. CDR3 sequence reads: CASSLGTSGGRLAQYF. The CDR3 bases are TGTGCCAGCAGCTTAGGGACCTCGGGCGGCCGGCTGGCCCAGTACTTC. The full variable domain, with the rest looked up from reference TRBV11-2 and TRBJ2-5, is EAGVAQSPRYKIIEKRQSVAFWCNPISGHATLYWYQQILGQGPKLLIQFQNNGVVDDSQLPKDRFSAERLKGVDSTLKIQPAKLEDSAVYLCASSLGTSGGRLAQYFGPGTRLLVL.

This chain joins TRBV6-2 or TRBV6-3 and TRBJ2-7; 10 bases map to TRBD1. CDR1 is MNHEY and CDR2 is SVGEGT in the germline V gene. The CDR3 length is 14 residues. V shed 7 bases, J shed 2 bases, and the junction held 5 bases outside the gene matches. In DNA form, the CDR3 reads TGTGCCAGCAACTCGGGACAGGGGACCTACGAGCAGTACTTC. This sequence encodes CASNSGQGTYEQYF.

The V and J genes are TRBV5-1 and TRBJ1-2; D might be TRBD1 (5 bases). CDR1 is SGHRS, CDR2 YFSETQ, per germline. This CDR3 is built from 15 residues. V shed 3 bases and J shed 4 bases, with 16 bases lying between them. This CDR3 reads CASSSPGRESYGYTF. The CDR3 DNA reads TGCGCCAGCAGCTCACCGGGACGGGAAAGCTATGGCTACACCTTC.

The table lists this clonotype with a few counts. The J gene is TRBJ2-5, the V gene TRBV7-8; D may be TRBD1 or TRBD2 (5 bases each). Germline CDR1 SGHVS, CDR2 FQNEAQ. The CDR3 covers 13 residues. V shed 2 bases and J shed 5 bases, with 9 bases lying between them. For the CDR3, the DNA is TGTGCCAGCAGCTTACTCGGGGCGGAGACCCAGTACTTC. It translates to CASSLLGAETQYF.